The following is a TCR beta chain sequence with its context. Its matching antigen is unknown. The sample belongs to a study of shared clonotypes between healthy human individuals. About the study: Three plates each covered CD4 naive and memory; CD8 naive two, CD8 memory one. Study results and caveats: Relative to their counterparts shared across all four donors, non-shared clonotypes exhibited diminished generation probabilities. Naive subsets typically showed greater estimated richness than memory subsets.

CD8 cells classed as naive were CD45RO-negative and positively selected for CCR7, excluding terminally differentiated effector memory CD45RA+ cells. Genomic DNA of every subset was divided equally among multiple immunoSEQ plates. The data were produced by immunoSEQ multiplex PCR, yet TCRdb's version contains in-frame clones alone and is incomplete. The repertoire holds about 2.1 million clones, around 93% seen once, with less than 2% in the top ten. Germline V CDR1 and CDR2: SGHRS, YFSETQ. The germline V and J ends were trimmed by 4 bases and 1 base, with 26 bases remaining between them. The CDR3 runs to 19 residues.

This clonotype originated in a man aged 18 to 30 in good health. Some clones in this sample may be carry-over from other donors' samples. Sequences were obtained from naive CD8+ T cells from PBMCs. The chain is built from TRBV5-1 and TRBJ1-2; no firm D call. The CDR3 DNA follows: TGCGCCAGCAGCCGCTCCCCCTCTTTGTCTATCAATCTTAACTATGGCTACACCTTC. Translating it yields CASSRSPSLSINLNYGYTF.